This paragraph covers one T cell receptor beta chain sequence. This entry comes from a study of shared clonotypes between healthy human individuals. The method was immunoSEQ multiplex PCR; TCRdb's version includes in-frame clones alone and lacks a portion of them. This repertoire shows about 2.4 million clones, over 85% found once; its top ten account for 0.14%. Trimming took 5 bases from V and 6 from J, leaving 12 bases between them. The CDR3 contains 12 residues. CDR1 SGDLS and CDR2 YYNGEE come from the germline V gene. The sequence derives from a man between 18 and 29 years old in good health. The J gene is TRBJ2-7, the V gene TRBV9; D is possibly TRBD1 or TRBD2 (5 bases each). Sequences were obtained from naive CD4+ T cells sorted from blood. The subset was: CD45RA+ positively selected. The chain's CDR3 is CASSLKGTEQYF. CDR3 DNA sequence: TGTGCCAGCAGTCTCAAAGGGACCGAGCAGTACTTC.